One and the same sample provided the 15 T cell receptor beta chains below, sequenced in a study of technical replicates of blood from a handful of donors. The table came from immunoSEQ multiplex PCR; TCRdb's copy has only in-frame clones and leaves some out. The sample contains tens of thousands of clones, 96% of which appear only once. The material sequenced was T cells isolated from PBMCs. The receptors were sampled from a human donor in good health.

The chain couples TRBV5-4 to TRBJ2-3; D is unclear. Germline V CDR1 and CDR2: SGHNT, YYREEE (reference sequence). The CDR3 runs to 12 residues. V gave up 5 bases and J gave up 5 bases, with 9 bases separating them. In DNA, the CDR3 is TGTGCCAGCAGTTATAGTGGAGATACGCAGTATTTT. Encoded protein: CASSYSGDTQYF.

The DNA of the CDR3 is TGTGCCAGCAGCTTAGCCGCCAGGTCCTACGAGCAGTACTTC. Its translation: CASSLAARSYEQYF. The chain joins TRBV7-2 to TRBJ2-7; D unclear. Germline CDR1 SGHTA, CDR2 FQGNSA. The CDR3 spans 14 residues. V was pared by 0 bases and J by 1 base, with 7 bases between.

The DNA of the CDR3 is TGTGCCAGCAGCTTTCCCAGGGCCCCTGGTGAGCAGTACTTC. As protein: CASSFPRAPGEQYF. The chain couples TRBV7-9 to TRBJ2-7, with D possibly TRBD1 on 5 matching bases. The germline V gene has CDR1 SEHNR and CDR2 FQNEAQ (reference sequence). V was trimmed by 3 bases and J by 7 bases, leaving 16 bases between them. The CDR3 totals 14 residues.

This clone has a single count. Different DNA sequences within this sample yield the same CDR3. This chain links TRBV6-5 with TRBJ2-6; D gene ambiguous. Germline values: CDR1 MNHEY, CDR2 SVGAGI. V was shortened by 0 bases and J by 0 bases, with 3 bases between the two germline ends. The CDR3 sequence is 15 residues long. The CDR3: CASSYSSSGANVLTF. CDR3 coding DNA: TGTGCCAGCAGTTACTCTAGCTCTGGGGCCAACGTCCTGACTTTC.

The gene calls are TRBV2 and TRBJ1-2; D call uncertain. V lost 8 bases, J lost 6 bases, and 16 bases lay in between. The CDR3 contains 13 residues. Germline V lookup: CDR1 SNHLY, CDR2 FYNNEI. In nucleotides, the CDR3 is TGTGCCAGCCCCCACTGGACGGGAGATGGCTACACCTTC. Amino acids: CASPHWTGDGYTF.

The J gene is TRBJ1-1, the V gene TRBV7-3; D gene unclear. Trimming removed 5 bases at V and 7 bases at J, with 14 bases between. The length of the CDR3 is 13 residues. Germline lookup yields CDR1 SGHTA and CDR2 FQGTGA. CDR3 sequence (DNA): TGTGCCAGCAGCCCTGGCCCACAGAATGAAGCTTTCTTT. Its protein is CASSPGPQNEAFF.

The chain employs TRBV4-2 and TRBJ2-1, with 11 nucleotides matching TRBD2. J gave up 10 bases and V 3 bases, and 11 bases lay outside the gene matches. The CDR3 length is 16 residues. Germline values: CDR1 LGHNA, CDR2 YNFKEQ. As DNA, the CDR3 is TGTGCCAGCAGCCAGACCGGGACTAGCGGTTTTCTAGAGCAGTTCTTC. Its translation: CASSQTGTSGFLEQFF.

CDR3 DNA sequence: TGTGCCAGCAGCGTTGGATCTGGACAGAAATCAGATACGCAGTATTTT. Translating gives CASSVGSGQKSDTQYF. The chain is built from TRBV9 and TRBJ2-3; D possibly corresponds to TRBD1 (6 bases). This CDR3 spans 16 amino acids. Trimming took off 2 bases at V and 4 bases at J, with 17 bases between the two ends. CDR1 is SGDLS and CDR2 is YYNGEE in the germline V gene.

The chain has TRBV27 and TRBJ1-2; D is perhaps TRBD1 (6 bases). V lost 5 bases, J lost 4 bases, and 17 bases lay in between. From germline, CDR1 is MNHEY and CDR2 SMNVEV (reference sequence). This CDR3 comprises 15 residues. CDR3 in DNA: TGTGCCAGCAGTCGAAGTCAGCAGGGGTTCTATGGCTACACCTTC. This sequence encodes CASSRSQQGFYGYTF.

CDR3 sequence (DNA): TGTGCCAGTAGTCCAAGGACAGGGTGGACTGAAGCTTTCTTT. As protein: CASSPRTGWTEAFF. This sequence joins TRBV19 and TRBJ1-1; TRBD1 matches at 8 bases. With 5 bases clipped from V and 5 bases from J, the junction kept 7 bases outside the gene matches. Germline CDR1 is LNHDA and CDR2 is SQIVND (reference sequence). This CDR3 comprises 14 residues.

V gene TRBV6-6 combines with J gene TRBJ1-1; D is unresolved. V lost 8 bases and J 0 bases, leaving 7 bases between the germline ends. From germline, CDR1 is MNHNY and CDR2 SVGAGI (reference sequence). The CDR3 is 12 amino acids. In nucleotides, the CDR3 is TGTGCCAGCTCGGGGTTGAACACTGAAGCTTTCTTT. This sequence encodes CASSGLNTEAFF.

The chain joins TRBV9 to TRBJ1-1; 9 nucleotides agree with TRBD1. Looked up from germline, CDR1 is SGDLS and CDR2 is YYNGEE. The CDR3 is 15 amino acids. The J segment lost 6 bases and the V segment lost 3 bases, leaving 9 bases of the junction unmatched. CDR3 protein: CASSASTGQGSEAFF. In DNA, the CDR3 is TGTGCCAGCAGCGCCTCTACGGGACAGGGATCTGAAGCTTTCTTT.

The chain has TRBV6-5 and TRBJ1-2, with unresolved D. The V end was cut by 6 bases, the J end by 8 bases, with 13 bases between. Per germline, CDR1 MNHEY and CDR2 SVGAGI. This CDR3 spans 12 amino acids. CDR3 loop: CASRSPGWGYTF. The CDR3 nucleotides are TGTGCCAGCAGGAGTCCTGGTTGGGGCTACACCTTC.

The V gene is TRBV5-1, the J gene TRBJ2-7, with 11 bases identical to TRBD2. V trimming: 7 bases; J trimming: 4 bases; junction bases outside the gene matches: 10. This CDR3 is 15 amino acids long. Germline assignment: CDR1 SGHRS and CDR2 YFSETQ. DNA for the CDR3: TGCGCCAGCTGTCCTGCTAGCGGGAGGTCATACGAGCAGTACTTC. It codes for CASCPASGRSYEQYF. Supplemented by reference TRBV5-1 and TRBJ2-7, the full variable domain reads KAGVTQTPRYLIKTRGQQVTLSCSPISGHRSVSWYQQTPGQGLQFLFEYFSETQRNKGNFPGRFSGRQFSNSRSEMNVSTLELGDSALYLCASCPASGRSYEQYFGPGTRLTVT.

This rearrangement joins TRBV9 to TRBJ2-5; TRBD1 might be the D (6 bases). V lost 0 bases and J lost 5, with 14 bases in between. Germline V lookup: CDR1 SGDLS, CDR2 YYNGEE. This CDR3 region has 15 residues. The CDR3 reads CASSVGPGAWETQYF. CDR3 bases: TGTGCCAGCAGCGTAGGTCCAGGGGCGTGGGAGACCCAGTACTTC.